Listed here are 18 T cell receptor beta chains from one sample, sequenced in a study of CD8 T cells in ankylosing spondylitis. Broader study findings: About 8 highly homologous variants made up a TCR beta motif, and this motif appeared characteristic of ankylosing spondylitis blood.

These receptors have no identified antigens. One entry per CDR3 protein, called by TCRdb with MiXCR from the 5' RACE reads. Among about 500,000 distinct CDR3 sequences listed, roughly 12% were seen once. Sequencing was done on a sample of blood, either unsorted or a sorted T cell fraction (not recorded which). All receptors derive from a male donor with ankylosing spondylitis.

The table lists this clonotype with a few counts. CDR3 amino acids: CASSFDQVSYEQYF. In DNA, the CDR3 is TGTGCCAGCAGTTTCGACCAGGTGAGCTACGAGCAGTACTTC. This sequence joins TRBV28 and TRBJ2-7; no firm D call. Germline assignment: CDR1 MDHEN and CDR2 SYDVKM. The CDR3 loop spans 14 amino acids. Trimming removed 3 bases from V and 3 bases from J, with 12 bases in between.

This clonotype occurred a few times. The chain links TRBV12-3 or TRBV12-4 to TRBJ1-5; TRBD1 is a possible D gene (6 bases). Trimming pared 6 bases from V and 6 bases from J, leaving 18 bases between. There are 15 residues in the CDR3. CDR3 DNA: TGTGCCAGCAGCCCAGGGGTTCAGAGGAGTCAGCCCCAGCATTTT. This translates into CASSPGVQRSQPQHF.

This clonotype was seen only a few times. The chain has TRBV20-1 and TRBJ2-6; 8 nucleotides align to TRBD1. Trimming cost V 4 bases and J 1 base; bases outside gene matches: 3. CDR3 length: 15 amino acids. The germline V gene has CDR1 DFQATT and CDR2 SNEGSKA (reference sequence). CDR3 DNA sequence: TGCAGTGCTATTACAGGGGGGTCTGGGGCCAACGTCCTGACTTTC. It codes for CSAITGGSGANVLTF.

This clonotype has a count of ten or more. This chain joins TRBV20-1 and TRBJ2-1; D possibly corresponds to TRBD2 (5 bases). The CDR3 length is 14 residues. Per the germline V gene, CDR1 is DFQATT and CDR2 is SNEGSKA (reference sequence). V gave up 5 bases and J gave up 8 bases, with 19 bases separating them. Here the CDR3 DNA reads TGCAGTGCTGGTACCGGGAATACAAGGGATGAGCAGTTCTTC. It codes for CSAGTGNTRDEQFF.

This clonotype appeared a few times. The chain carries TRBV5-1 and TRBJ2-7; possibly TRBD1 for D (7 bases). V was shortened by 1 base and J by 6 bases, with 17 bases between the two germline ends. From germline, CDR1 is SGHRS and CDR2 YFSETQ. The CDR3 has 15 residues. The CDR3 loop is CASSLFGGAGGEQYF. CDR3 bases: TGCGCCAGCAGCTTGTTCGGGGGCGCAGGGGGCGAGCAGTACTTC.

This clonotype showed up many times. The genes are TRBV12-3 or TRBV12-4 and TRBJ1-1; D call uncertain. The germline V and J ends were trimmed by 6 bases and 1 base, with 12 bases remaining between them. This CDR3 comprises 14 residues. CDR3 coding DNA: TGTGCCAGCAGCCTGGTGGGGTCGAACACTGAAGCTTTCTTT. It yields the protein CASSLVGSNTEAFF.

This rearrangement joins TRBV20-1 to TRBJ2-1; the match to TRBD1 covers 9 bases. The CDR3 covers 14 residues. The V and J ends lost 7 bases and 6 bases, in that order; junction bases with no gene match: 10. Germline V gene data show CDR1 as DFQATT and CDR2 as SNEGSKA (reference sequence). DNA for the CDR3: TGCAGTGATTCCCGGACAGGGGATAGCAATGAGCAGTTCTTC. Its translation is CSDSRTGDSNEQFF.

This clonotype came up a few times. V usage is TRBV7-9 and J usage is TRBJ2-5; TRBD2 matches 13 bases. Germline CDR1 is SEHNR and CDR2 is FQNEAQ (reference sequence). This CDR3 is built from 15 residues. The J segment lost 7 bases and the V segment lost 7 bases, leaving 9 bases of the junction unmatched. In nucleotides, the CDR3 is TGTGCCAGCACCCCTCGGACTAGCGGGGGAGGGACCCAGTACTTC. This codes for CASTPRTSGGGTQYF.

This clonotype was detected only a few times. This chain joins TRBV28 and TRBJ2-2; D ambiguous. Trimming cost V 7 bases and J 0 bases, with 6 bases left between them. The length of the CDR3 is 13 residues. The germline gives CDR1 MDHEN, CDR2 SYDVKM. As DNA, the CDR3 is TGTGCCAGCATAAACCCGAACACCGGGGAGCTGTTTTTT. This gives the protein CASINPNTGELFF.

This rearrangement joins TRBV20-1 to TRBJ2-1, with 11 positions matching TRBD2. The J segment lost 4 bases and the V segment lost 6 bases, leaving 5 bases of the junction unmatched. Germline V gene data show CDR1 as DFQATT and CDR2 as SNEGSKA (reference sequence). The CDR3 covers 14 residues. The CDR3 DNA is TGCAGTGCGCGAAGGACTAGCGGGTACAATGAGCAGTTCTTC. Translated, it gives CSARRTSGYNEQFF.

The chain combines TRBV6-1 with TRBJ2-4, with D perhaps assigned TRBD1 or TRBD2 (6 bases each). The CDR3 is made up of 15 amino acids. V dropped 6 bases and J dropped 0 bases, with 12 bases sitting between them. Germline V gene sequence: CDR1 MNHNS, CDR2 SASEGT. This CDR3 is CASRAGHTAKNIQYF. Written as DNA, the CDR3 is TGTGCCAGCAGGGCGGGACACACAGCCAAAAACATTCAGTACTTC.

The chain employs TRBV7-9 and TRBJ1-3, with a possible D match to TRBD1 (5 bases). V lost 6 bases, J lost 0 bases, and 12 bases lay in between. The CDR3 is made up of 15 amino acids. Germline CDR1 SEHNR, CDR2 FQNEAQ (reference sequence). The CDR3 is CASRRQGGSGNTIYF. The CDR3 coding sequence is TGTGCCAGCAGACGTCAGGGAGGCTCTGGAAACACCATATATTTT.

This clonotype occurred a few times. The chain joins TRBV9 to TRBJ2-2; possibly TRBD1 or TRBD2 for D (5 bases each). The germline V gene encodes CDR1 SGDLS and CDR2 YYNGEE. The germline V and J ends were trimmed by 4 bases and 4 bases, with 17 bases remaining between them. The CDR3 has 16 residues. The CDR3 spells CASSPRAAGSTGELFF. In DNA, the CDR3 is TGTGCCAGCAGCCCCCGAGCGGCAGGGAGCACCGGGGAGCTGTTTTTT.

The chain uses TRBV2 and TRBJ2-3; no definite D call. The CDR3 is made up of 15 amino acids. CDR1 SNHLY and CDR2 FYNNEI come from the germline V gene. V dropped 6 bases and J dropped 4 bases, with 17 bases sitting between them. CDR3 DNA sequence: TGTGCCAGCAGCGTTTTCCGGGCCTCTCCAGATACGCAGTATTTT. Protein product: CASSVFRASPDTQYF.

In its sample, this clonotype was seen a few times. The J gene is TRBJ2-3, the V gene TRBV5-1; the D is unclear. Germline assignment: CDR1 SGHRS and CDR2 YFSETQ. V lost 5 bases and J 0 bases, leaving 13 bases between the germline ends. The CDR3 contains 15 residues. In DNA, the CDR3 is TGCGCCAGCAGGACACAAGCAGGAAGCACAGATACGCAGTATTTT. Translating gives CASRTQAGSTDTQYF.

The table lists this clonotype with many counts. The chain links TRBV20-1 to TRBJ1-5, with D perhaps TRBD1 (5 bases). There are 12 residues in the CDR3. The germline CDR1 and CDR2 sequences are DFQATT and SNEGSKA (reference sequence). V lost 0 bases and J 9 bases, leaving 9 bases between the germline ends. For the CDR3, the DNA is TGCAGTGCTAGAGAAGGGGTTCGGCCCCAGCATTTT. Translated: CSAREGVRPQHF.

This CDR3 is CASSLDPGSLNYGYTF. CDR3 sequence (DNA): TGCGCCAGCAGCTTGGATCCGGGGAGCCTTAACTATGGCTACACCTTC. The chain recombines TRBV5-1 with TRBJ1-2; no clear D. Germline V gives CDR1 SGHRS, CDR2 YFSETQ. CDR3 length: 16 residues. V was shortened by 0 bases and J by 1 base, with 13 bases between the two germline ends.

As concerns this clonotype: The junction does not match germline at one end; this may be a read error. The chain combines TRBV7-9 with TRBJ1-4; 9 bases agree with TRBD1. CDR1 and CDR2 (germline): SEHNR, FQNEAQ (reference sequence). The CDR3 sequence is 15 residues long. The CDR3 DNA reads TGTTCCAGCAGCTTGAGGGGGACAGGGAGTGAAAAACTGTTTTTT. This gives the protein CSSSLRGTGSEKLFF.